Sequencing of this T cell receptor (beta chain) was carried out in a study of CD8+ T cells in alopecia areata. Looking at the study overall: Those treated were given oral tofacitinib at 5 to 10 mg twice daily.

Isolated RNA was reverse transcribed into cDNA used as the sequencing template. TCRdb keeps only in-frame clones here, not all; method: immunoSEQ multiplex PCR. The sample lists 150,000 to 250,000 clones; 58% were seen once. Remarks on this clone: No antigen is known for it.

Findings and limits, study-wide: While tofacitinib was given, many expanded lesional clones persisted in scalp and blood. With patients, TCR sharing proved less clear than in mice, a difference possibly related to HLA.

The treatment: oral pan-JAK inhibitor, 5-10 mg twice daily. Alopecia areata patients provided lesional scalp punch biopsies and peripheral blood, both collected for the study. Germline V CDR1 and CDR2: KGHSH, LQKENI. CDR3 length: 15 amino acids. V shed 3 bases and J shed 2 bases, with 13 bases lying between them. The chain combines TRBV18 with TRBJ1-2; no clear D gene. The sample in question was CD4+ T cells sorted from blood, obtained at week 24, from a patient treated with tofacitinib. The TCR comes from a human donor with alopecia areata. The CDR3 DNA sequence: TGTGCCAGCTCACCGGCCGTCTCCCTCAACTATGGCTACACCTTC. Amino acids: CASSPAVSLNYGYTF.